These 7 T cell receptor delta chains were sequenced from one sample in a study of gamma delta lymphoproliferative disorders and STAT genes. Sequencing used genomic DNA taken from PBMCs of patients and controls. TCRdb re-analyzed the multiplex PCR reads via CATT. Of approximately 2,500 delta-chain clones listed, around 1.4% are singletons. The source material was blood. The receptor set was obtained from a human donor in good health.

In the case of this clone: With a far larger clone one base away, a read error is the likely cause. Because the CDR3's place on the DNA is in doubt, the DNA is left out and the CDR3 is given as listed by TCRdb. Other DNA variants within this sample encode the same CDR3. The gene calls are TRAV29/DV5 and TRDJ1; TRDD3 is taken as the D call from the table, unchecked against the DNA. The germline V gene encodes CDR1 NSMFDY and CDR2 ISSIKDK. The CDR3 totals 23 residues, both ends included. CDR3 loop: CSVLLCSKRRGGFWGIRTDKLIF.

Concerning this clone: TCRdb assigns this DNA the protein of a much larger clone, which departs from its translation at residue 10; this likely reflects a read error, and the protein shown comes from translating the DNA. This chain links TRDV2 with TRDJ1; D is possibly TRDD3 (6 bases). Germline CDR1 reads GEAIGNYY; CDR2 reads EKD. The V gene lost 0 bases and the J gene lost 0 bases, with 22 bases spanning the gap. The CDR3 covers 19 residues. The CDR3 is CACDTVHLGYTQYTDKLIF. The CDR3 DNA sequence: TGTGCCTGTGACACCGTTCATCTGGGGTATACTCAGTACACCGATAAACTCATCTTT.

A word on this clone: The protein recorded in TCRdb matches a much larger clone and deviates from this DNA's translation at residue 10, suggesting a read error; the protein here is obtained by translating the DNA. This sequence joins TRDV1 and TRDJ1, with D perhaps TRDD2 or TRDD3 (5 bases each). The CDR3 consists of 19 residues. Germline loops: CDR1 TSWWSYY, CDR2 QGS. Trimming stripped 2 bases from V and 4 bases from J, with 26 bases between. The CDR3: CALGEFISLLWVGGDKLIF. Here the CDR3 DNA reads TGTGCTCTTGGGGAATTTATCAGCCTTCTCTGGGTTGGCGGCGATAAACTCATCTTT.

This clone came up many times. This likely traces to a read error, being one base from a far larger clone. This rearrangement joins TRDV2 to TRDJ1; 13 nucleotides match TRDD3. The germline V gene has CDR1 GEAIGNYY and CDR2 EKD. This CDR3 is built from 18 residues. In nucleotides, the CDR3 is TGTGCCTGTGGCACCGTAATCACTGGGGGATACGAGAGTGATAAACTCATCTTT. Translated: CACGTVITGGYESDKLIF.

Comments on this clone: This likely reflects a read error, since a far larger clone is one base away. The identical CDR3 is also encoded by other nucleotide sequences in the sample. V and J are TRDV1 and TRDJ1; 7 nucleotides match TRDD3. Looked up from germline, CDR1 is TSWWSYY and CDR2 is QGS. The CDR3 runs 20 residues. CDR3 sequence (DNA): TGTGCTCTTGGGGAATGGGGCGTCGGACGTGGGGGACCGTACACCGATAAACTCATTTTT. Its protein product is CALGEWGVGRGGPYTDKLIF.

The chain combines TRDV2 with TRDJ1; 13 bases fit TRDD3. V dropped 5 bases and J dropped 0; count of bases not matched to a gene: 20. The germline gives CDR1 GEAIGNYY, CDR2 EKD. The CDR3 extends over 21 amino acids. The CDR3 here is CACVILGDTPRRNLYTDKLIF. The DNA for the CDR3 is TGTGCCTGTGTGATACTGGGGGATACGCCTCGGCGAAACTTGTACACCGATAAACTCATCTTT.

As concerns this clone: This likely traces to a read error, being one base from a far larger clone. This CDR3 is also generated by other DNA sequences in the sample. The chain uses TRDV2 and TRDJ1, with TRDD3 matching 10 bases. The CDR3 has 16 residues. Germline V gene sequence: CDR1 GEAIGNYY, CDR2 EKD. The CDR3 is CACDNLGDKNTDKLIF. CDR3 sequence (DNA): TGTGCCTGTGACAACCTGGGGGATAAGAACACCGATAAACTTATCTTT.